The 10 T cell receptor beta chains in this list originate from one sample, sequenced in a study of PD-L1 blockade in urothelial cancer. Data came from immunoSEQ multiplex PCR; TCRdb stores just in-frame clones and leaves some out. The table records under 130,000 clones, approximately 86% of them present only once. Source: PBMCs, taken around atezolizumab (anti-PD-L1) treatment. These receptors all stem from a middle-aged man with urothelial cancer.

The chain has TRBV6-5 and TRBJ1-2; tentative D call: TRBD1 (6 bases). This CDR3 contains 14 residues. Trimming pared 5 bases from V and 7 bases from J, leaving 17 bases between. Germline CDR1 MNHEY, CDR2 SVGAGI. The CDR3 DNA reads as TGTGCCAGCAGTCAGCCGAGCCAGGGGTCTGGCTACACCTTC. Amino acids: CASSQPSQGSGYTF.

The chain is built from TRBV28 and TRBJ2-7, with 9 bases aligning to TRBD2. The CDR3 extends over 15 amino acids. Trimming took 5 bases from V and 7 from J; bases not matched to a gene: 12. CDR1 MDHEN and CDR2 SYDVKM come from the germline V gene. In nucleotides, the CDR3 is TGTGCCAGCAGTCGAGCCGGGACTAGCCGTTCGGAGCAGTACTTC. Translation gives CASSRAGTSRSEQYF.

The chain is built from TRBV5-1 and TRBJ1-1; TRBD1 agrees at 10 bases. Germline loops: CDR1 SGHRS, CDR2 YFSETQ. This CDR3 contains 15 residues. Trimming cost V 0 bases and J 5 bases; bases outside gene matches: 4. CDR3: CASSLDGTGVTEAFF. The CDR3 nucleotides are TGCGCCAGCAGCTTGGACGGGACAGGGGTTACTGAAGCTTTCTTT.

This chain joins TRBV6-6 and TRBJ1-5; 9 bases line up with TRBD1. In germline, CDR1 is MNHNY, CDR2 SVGAGI (reference sequence). With V trimmed by 5 bases and J by 7 bases, 9 bases remained unmatched. CDR3 size: 15 residues. As DNA, the CDR3 is TGTGCCAGCAGTCCCGGGACAGGGTATTACCAGCCCCAGCATTTT. It encodes CASSPGTGYYQPQHF.

The J gene is TRBJ2-1, the V gene TRBV28, with TRBD2 matching 9 bases. V trimming: 6 bases; J trimming: 2 bases; junction bases outside the gene matches: 5. The CDR3 extends over 15 amino acids. In germline, CDR1 is MDHEN, CDR2 SYDVKM. The CDR3 sequence is CASSASGITYNEQFF. In DNA form, the CDR3 reads TGTGCCAGCAGCGCTAGCGGGATCACCTACAATGAGCAGTTCTTC.

This clone has a handful of counts. The chain couples TRBV30 to TRBJ2-2, with 13 positions matching TRBD2. The germline CDR1 and CDR2 sequences are GTSNPN and SVGIG (reference sequence). This CDR3 contains 20 residues. Trimming took 0 bases from V and 8 from J; bases not matched to a gene: 18. CDR3 in amino acids: CAWSVPTLAGGRRSRGELFF. CDR3 DNA sequence: TGTGCCTGGAGTGTACCCACACTAGCGGGAGGGCGTAGAAGTAGAGGGGAGCTGTTTTTT.

The rearrangement joins TRBV9 to TRBJ2-7; TRBD2 agrees at 11 bases. V shed 2 bases and J 3 bases; nucleotides not matched to a gene: 4. This CDR3 is 15 amino acids long. CDR1 and CDR2 (germline): SGDLS, YYNGEE. The DNA of the CDR3 is TGTGCCAGCAGCGTCGGACTAGCGGGTAGCTACGAGCAGTACTTC. Translation gives CASSVGLAGSYEQYF.

The CDR3 protein is CASSVGEPQHF. The CDR3 nucleotides are TGTGCCAGCAGTGTCGGTGAGCCCCAGCATTTT. This rearrangement joins TRBV6-1 to TRBJ1-5, with D unclear. CDR3 size: 11 residues. The V gene's germline CDR1 is MNHNS and CDR2 SASEGT. The V end was cut by 4 bases, the J end by 8 bases, with 6 bases between.

J is TRBJ2-7 and V is TRBV6-4; D is possibly TRBD2 (5 bases). The V and J ends lost 0 bases and 1 base respectively, with 16 bases between them. Germline CDR1 reads MRHNA; CDR2 reads SNTAGT. The CDR3 covers 17 residues. CDR3 region: CASSDSKGRRVSYEQYF. The CDR3 bases are TGTGCCAGCAGTGACTCGAAAGGGAGACGGGTATCCTACGAGCAGTACTTC.

V gene TRBV5-1 combines with J gene TRBJ2-7, with D possibly TRBD2 on 5 matching bases. Trimming took 2 bases from V and 2 from J, leaving 14 bases between them. CDR1 SGHRS and CDR2 YFSETQ come from the germline V gene. The CDR3 spans 15 residues. Here the CDR3 reads CASSFFAGRTYEQYF. In nucleotides, the CDR3 is TGCGCCAGCAGCTTTTTTGCGGGCAGAACCTACGAGCAGTACTTC. Full variable domain (outside the CDR3, taken from reference TRBV5-1 and TRBJ2-7): KAGVTQTPRYLIKTRGQQVTLSCSPISGHRSVSWYQQTPGQGLQFLFEYFSETQRNKGNFPGRFSGRQFSNSRSEMNVSTLELGDSALYLCASSFFAGRTYEQYFGPGTRLTVT.